This TCR beta chain was obtained from a study of cytomegalovirus exposure and HLA in healthy donors. Findings and limits, study-wide: In a later analysis, several top co-occurrence clusters appeared linked to parvovirus B19, influenza, CMV and Epstein-Barr virus. Relative to the roughly 690-donor mean, N-insertions were reportedly fewer in an Asian-associated ancestry cluster in a later analysis.

Turning to this clone: Its antigen is still unknown.

PCR employed 60 Vbeta and 13 Jbeta primers. The repertoire was sequenced with immunoSEQ multiplex PCR; TCRdb's copy has only in-frame clones and lacks some. The profile covers roughly 120,000 clones, with 15% appearing a single time and 1.9% taken by the ten largest. The origin of this receptor is a young woman in good health and CMV-seronegative. Sequencing input: PBMCs.

The CDR3 loop is CASTTGPYNEQFF. The CDR3 bases are TGTGCCAGTACGACAGGGCCCTACAATGAGCAGTTCTTC. This sequence joins TRBV19 and TRBJ2-1; 7 nucleotides line up with TRBD1. V gave up 7 bases and J gave up 2 bases; unmatched junction bases: 2. CDR3 length: 13 residues. Germline CDR1 LNHDA, CDR2 SQIVND (reference sequence).